The sequence of this T cell receptor beta chain was determined in a study of technical replicates of blood from a handful of donors. Only in-frame clones appear in the TCRdb table, and some are missing; sequencing was by immunoSEQ multiplex PCR. The top ten hold 4.7% of the sample, which has about 73,000 clones, 90% to 95% seen once. Per the germline V gene, CDR1 is WSHSY and CDR2 is SAAADI. V lost 1 base to trimming and J lost 5 bases, with 6 bases between them. This CDR3 is 12 amino acids long. Sequencing input: PBMCs. The TCR originated in a human donor in good health. Some clones in this sample may be carry-over from other donors' samples. This chain joins TRBV10-2 and TRBJ2-7; the D is unclear. The CDR3 reads CASSELRDEQYF. CDR3 coding DNA: TGCGCCAGCAGTGAGTTGAGAGACGAGCAGTACTTC.